The 22 T cell receptor beta chains below come from one sample, sequenced in a study of T cells in Graves' hyperthyroidism and ophthalmopathy. TCR beta CDR3 region amplification was performed from RNA transcripts. Using the HTBI primer set, a first-round RT-PCR was run on the TCR CDR3. TCRdb re-called the multiplex PCR reads through MiXCR, storing one row per CDR3 protein. Of a few hundred thousand distinct CDR3 sequences listed, under 60% are singletons. The sample was peripheral blood or thyroid tissue (not recorded which). These receptors were collected from a woman under 30 with Graves' hyperthyroidism.

This clonotype has only one observation. The CDR3 does not end in the conserved phenylalanine or tryptophan, so this is likely a read error. This chain's CDR3 is CASSPEEETQYL. CDR3 in DNA: TGTGCCAGCTCACCAGAAGAAGAGACCCAGTACCTC. The V call is TRBV18, the J call TRBJ2-5; D unresolved. The CDR3 totals 12 residues. The germline V gene has CDR1 KGHSH and CDR2 LQKENI. V lost 2 bases and J lost 3, with 4 bases in between.

This clonotype was observed a few times. The chain employs TRBV29-1 and TRBJ2-3, with TRBD2 identical over 11 bases. With V trimmed by 4 bases and J by 2 bases, 11 bases remained unmatched. Germline lookup yields CDR1 SQVTM and CDR2 ANQGSEA. The CDR3 is made up of 17 amino acids. The CDR3 DNA reads TGCAGCGTTGGGGGTGGGTCTAGCGGGAGGCTCACAGATACGCAGTATTTT. Its protein is CSVGGGSSGRLTDTQYF.

Ten or more counts support this clonotype. An end of the junction does not agree with germline; a read error may underlie this. The genes are TRBV4-1 and TRBJ1-6; the D is unclear. This CDR3 has 13 residues. Germline V gene lookup returns CDR1 MGHRA and CDR2 YSYEKL. CDR3 amino acids: CASSQGGNSPLHF. DNA for the CDR3: TGTGCCAGCAGCCAAGGCGGCAATTCACCCCTCCACTTT.

This clonotype was picked up many times. This sequence joins TRBV15 and TRBJ2-5; the match to TRBD1 covers 7 bases. V shed 4 bases, J shed 1 base, and the junction held 12 bases outside the gene matches. The germline V gene encodes CDR1 LNHNV and CDR2 YYDKDF (reference sequence). There are 17 residues in the CDR3. CDR3 coding DNA: TGTGCCACCAGCAACCGTCGGACAGGAGCCATCCAAGAGACCCAGTACTTC. It encodes CATSNRRTGAIQETQYF.

On this clonotype itself: This CDR3 fails to terminate in the conserved phenylalanine or tryptophan, so it likely reflects a read error. The DNA is left out, because the CDR3 cannot be placed on it with certainty; the CDR3 is given as TCRdb lists it. The J gene is TRBJ2-2, the V gene TRBV7-2; TRBD2, the table's D call, lacks a check against the DNA. The CDR3 has 8 amino acids, counting both end residues. Per germline, CDR1 SGHTA and CDR2 FQGNSA. The CDR3 loop reads CASSSRRE.

This clonotype was detected ten times or more. The chain couples TRBV12-3 or TRBV12-4 to TRBJ2-7; TRBD2 is a possible D gene (6 bases). V shed 2 bases and J shed 3 bases, with 14 bases lying between them. The length of the CDR3 is 15 residues. CDR3 DNA: TGTGCCAGCAGTTTAAGTTCGGGACTCGTCTACGAGCAGTACTTC. Protein: CASSLSSGLVYEQYF.

This clonotype was seen ten or more times. The chain is built from TRBV7-9 and TRBJ2-7, with D tentatively TRBD1 or TRBD2 (5 bases each). The V end was cut by 5 bases, the J end by 2 bases, with 13 bases between. The CDR3 sequence is 14 residues long. In germline, CDR1 is SEHNR, CDR2 FQNEAQ (reference sequence). The CDR3 DNA is TGTGCCAGCAGCCTCCTGACGGGACCCTACGAGCAGTACTTC. Its translation is CASSLLTGPYEQYF.

The chain has TRBV24-1 and TRBJ2-3; D remains ambiguous. This CDR3 region has 14 residues. Germline loops: CDR1 KGHDR, CDR2 SFDVKD. V lost 2 bases to trimming and J lost 3 bases, with 8 bases between them. CDR3: CATSDSQWTDTQYF. CDR3 DNA: TGTGCCACCAGTGATTCCCAATGGACAGATACGCAGTATTTT.

This chain links TRBV2 with TRBJ2-3; the match to TRBD1 covers 8 bases. CDR1 and CDR2 (germline): SNHLY, FYNNEI. V shed 2 bases and J 4 bases; nucleotides not matched to a gene: 8. This CDR3 comprises 16 residues. The chain's CDR3 is CASSESQGAGADTQYF. The CDR3 bases are TGTGCCAGCAGTGAATCGCAGGGGGCAGGCGCAGATACGCAGTATTTT.

The chain couples TRBV7-2 to TRBJ1-5; D is unclear. Per germline, CDR1 SGHTA and CDR2 FQGNSA. There are 15 residues in the CDR3. Deletions cut 3 bases from V and 14 bases from J, with 23 bases between. This CDR3 reads CASSLGGGSRSYEHF. CDR3 DNA: TGTGCCAGCAGCTTGGGAGGCGGGAGTAGGTCCTACGAGCATTTT.

The chain employs TRBV14 and TRBJ1-2, with TRBD1 matching over 9 bases. The CDR3 contains 16 residues. V shed 4 bases and J 2 bases; nucleotides not matched to a gene: 8. The germline V gene encodes CDR1 SGHDN and CDR2 FVKESK. CDR3: CASSPGTGNWNYGYTF. The CDR3 DNA reads as TGTGCCAGCAGCCCCGGGACAGGGAATTGGAACTATGGCTACACCTTC.

The chain joins TRBV2 to TRBJ2-3; unclear D gene. The CDR3 spans 14 residues. The V gene lost 7 bases and the J gene lost 0 bases, with 11 bases spanning the gap. Per germline, CDR1 SNHLY and CDR2 FYNNEI. Written as DNA, the CDR3 is TGTGCCAGCACGAAGTTACTAAGCACAGATACGCAGTATTTT. The encoded protein is CASTKLLSTDTQYF.

The rearrangement uses TRBV10-3 and TRBJ1-5; TRBD1 is a possible D gene (6 bases). The CDR3 spans 14 residues. V lost 4 bases and J lost 4, with 11 bases in between. Germline CDR1 is ENHRY and CDR2 is SYGVKD. The DNA for the CDR3 is TGTGCCATCAGTGTAAGAGGGACAAATCAGCCCCAGCATTTT. Translation gives CAISVRGTNQPQHF.

This clonotype was seen many times. The rearrangement links TRBV6-5 to TRBJ2-5, with TRBD2 matching over 8 bases. This CDR3 has 15 amino acids. The V segment lost 6 bases and the J segment 2 bases; nucleotides outside the gene matches: 8. CDR1 is MNHEY, CDR2 SVGAGI, per germline. Here the CDR3 DNA reads TGTGCCAGCAGCCCCTACTTAGCGGGACAAGAGACCCAGTACTTC. Translation: CASSPYLAGQETQYF.

The chain combines TRBV6-5 with TRBJ2-7, with D possibly being TRBD2 (6 bases). Germline assignment: CDR1 MNHEY and CDR2 SVGAGI. The CDR3 is made up of 14 amino acids. The V end lost 2 bases, the J end lost 7 bases, and 15 bases lay between the germline ends. This chain's CDR3 is CASSYPSAHIEQYF. For the CDR3, the DNA is TGTGCCAGCAGTTACCCTAGCGCTCATATTGAGCAGTACTTC.

V gene TRBV7-9 combines with J gene TRBJ2-7, with TRBD2 matching 16 bases. CDR3 length: 18 amino acids. Germline V gives CDR1 SEHNR, CDR2 FQNEAQ (reference sequence). Trimming removed 3 bases from V and 2 bases from J; junction bases left unmatched: 7. CDR3 residues: CASSLAGTSGRVTYEQYF. Written as DNA, the CDR3 is TGTGCCAGCAGCTTGGCAGGGACTAGCGGGAGGGTGACCTACGAGCAGTACTTC.

V is TRBV15 and J is TRBJ2-7, with TRBD2 identical over 8 bases. The CDR3 runs 14 residues. V shed 1 base and J 7 bases; nucleotides not matched to a gene: 6. Germline V CDR1 and CDR2: LNHNV, YYDKDF (reference sequence). CDR3: CATSRAGGPEEQYF. CDR3 DNA: TGTGCCACCAGCAGAGCGGGAGGGCCGGAGGAGCAGTACTTC.

As to this clonotype: A single base separates this from a much larger clone, so it may be a read error. Since the CDR3 does not end with the conserved phenylalanine or tryptophan, this likely comes from a read error. The chain recombines TRBV19 with TRBJ2-7; 8 bases agree with TRBD2. The CDR3 totals 14 residues. Trimming took 3 bases from V and 2 from J; bases not matched to a gene: 3. From germline, CDR1 is LNHDA and CDR2 SQIVND (reference sequence). CDR3 sequence (DNA): TGTGCCAGTAGTATGGGACTAGAAGCCTACGAGCAGTACCTC. It is translated as CASSMGLEAYEQYL.

The V gene is TRBV9, the J gene TRBJ2-2; D not resolved. V shed 0 bases and J shed 0 bases, with 6 bases lying between them. There are 15 residues in the CDR3. Germline loops: CDR1 SGDLS, CDR2 YYNGEE. The CDR3 DNA reads as TGTGCCAGCAGCGTAGAGGGAACGAACACCGGGGAGCTGTTTTTT. Its translation: CASSVEGTNTGELFF.

To note about this clonotype: Given a much more abundant clone one base away, this may be a read error. The chain combines TRBV20-1 with TRBJ1-1; possibly TRBD1 for D (5 bases). CDR1 is DFQATT and CDR2 is SNEGSKA in the germline V gene (reference sequence). The CDR3 loop spans 13 amino acids. The CDR3 nucleotides are TGCGGTGCTGGAGCTCGGGGCCGCACTGAAGCTTTCTTT. Amino acids: CGAGARGRTEAFF.

For this clonotype: An end of the junction does not agree with germline; a read error may underlie this. V usage is TRBV7-2 and J usage is TRBJ1-4, with 7 nucleotides matching TRBD1. This CDR3 contains 10 residues. Germline V gives CDR1 SGHTA, CDR2 FQGNSA. In DNA form, the CDR3 reads TGTGCCAGCAGTCTGAGAAGGACAGGATTT. Its translation: CASSLRRTGF. The full variable domain, rest sourced from reference TRBV7-2 and TRBJ1-4, is GAGVSQSPSNKVTEKGKDVELRCDPISGHTALYWYRQSLGQGLEFLIYFQGNSAPDKSGLPSDRFSAERTGGSVSTLTIQRTQQEDSAVYLCASSLRRTGFGSGTQLSVL.

CDR3 in DNA: TGCAGTGCTAGAGATTTTAAAACAGCCGACTCTGGAAACACCATATATTTT. Encoded protein: CSARDFKTADSGNTIYF. This chain joins TRBV20-1 and TRBJ1-3, with D unresolved. CDR1 and CDR2 from the germline V gene are DFQATT and SNEGSKA (reference sequence). The germline V and J ends were trimmed by 0 bases and 0 bases, with 15 bases remaining between them. This CDR3 has 17 residues.